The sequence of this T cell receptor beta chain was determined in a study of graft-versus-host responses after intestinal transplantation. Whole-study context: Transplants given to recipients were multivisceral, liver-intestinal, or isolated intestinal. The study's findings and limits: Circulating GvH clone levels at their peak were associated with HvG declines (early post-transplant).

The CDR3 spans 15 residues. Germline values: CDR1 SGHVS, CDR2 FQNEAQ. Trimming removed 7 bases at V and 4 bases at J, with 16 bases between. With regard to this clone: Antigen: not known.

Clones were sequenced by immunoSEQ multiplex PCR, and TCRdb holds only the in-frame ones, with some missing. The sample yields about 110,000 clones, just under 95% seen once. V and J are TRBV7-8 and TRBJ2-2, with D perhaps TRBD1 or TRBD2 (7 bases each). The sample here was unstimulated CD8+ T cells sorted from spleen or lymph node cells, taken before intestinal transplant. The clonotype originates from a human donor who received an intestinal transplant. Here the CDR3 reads CASTRGGYVTGELFF. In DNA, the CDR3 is TGTGCCAGCACCAGGGGGGGGTACGTCACCGGGGAGCTGTTTTTT.